The rows below give T cell receptor beta chains drawn from one sample of a study of technical replicates of blood from a few donors. Libraries were prepared by immunoSEQ multiplex PCR; TCRdb keeps only in-frame clonotypes and omits some of them. The table lists 100,000 or so clones, 90% to 97% of them singletons, with approximately 0.35% in the top ten. The sample consisted of T cells isolated from PBMCs. The receptors originated from a human donor in good health. CDR3s include the opening cysteine and the closing phenylalanine or tryptophan. A D gene is named only where the DNA matches it firmly. A row's size may be missing; if present it is once, few, many or a size class.

d_gene: .
v_gene: TRBV2
len: 13
j_gene: TRBJ2-7
abundance: .
CDR3nt: TGTGCCAGCAGGGGAGTAGAATCCTACGAGCAGTACTTC
CDR3aa: CASRGVESYEQYF

d_gene: TRBD2
v_gene: TRBV9
len: 13
j_gene: TRBJ2-7
abundance: once
CDR3nt: TGTGCCAGCAGTCTTACACTAGCGACCGAGCAGTACTTC
CDR3aa: CASSLTLATEQYF

d_gene: TRBD1
v_gene: TRBV30
len: 15
j_gene: TRBJ1-5
abundance: .
CDR3nt: TGTGCCTGGGCCTTTCCGGGACAGGGGAACCAGCCCCAGCATTTT
CDR3aa: CAWAFPGQGNQPQHF

d_gene: TRBD1
v_gene: TRBV28
len: 14
j_gene: TRBJ1-3
abundance: once
CDR3nt: TGTGCCAGCAGCCAGGGGGTAGCTGGAAACACCATATATTTT
CDR3aa: CASSQGVAGNTIYF

d_gene: TRBD2
v_gene: TRBV6-5
len: 16
j_gene: TRBJ2-5
abundance: .
CDR3nt: TGTGCCAGCAGTTACTCGCCTAGCGGGAGGTGGGAGACCCAGTACTTC
CDR3aa: CASSYSPSGRWETQYF

d_gene: .
v_gene: TRBV30
len: 14
j_gene: TRBJ1-2
abundance: .
CDR3nt: TGTGCCTGGAGTCTCACGGGTTCGATCTATGGCTACACCTTC
CDR3aa: CAWSLTGSIYGYTF

d_gene: TRBD2
v_gene: TRBV10-2
len: 13
j_gene: TRBJ2-1
abundance: once
CDR3nt: TGCGCCAGTTGGGGTAGCGGGTACAATGAGCAGTTCTTC
CDR3aa: CASWGSGYNEQFF

d_gene: .
v_gene: TRBV28
len: 13
j_gene: TRBJ1-5
abundance: .
CDR3nt: TGTGCCAGCAGTTTGGGGCTGCTGATGCCCCAGCATTTT
CDR3aa: CASSLGLLMPQHF

d_gene: .
v_gene: TRBV21-1
len: 11
j_gene: TRBJ2-7
abundance: .
CDR3nt: TGCACCGGGACTAGCGGCTACGAGCAGTACTTC
CDR3aa: CTGTSGYEQYF

d_gene: TRBD2
v_gene: TRBV2
len: 13
j_gene: TRBJ2-7
abundance: .
CDR3nt: TGTGCCAGCAGTGGACTAGCTTCCTACGAGCAGTACTTC
CDR3aa: CASSGLASYEQYF

d_gene: .
v_gene: TRBV5-6
len: 16
j_gene: TRBJ2-7
abundance: .
CDR3nt: TGTGCCAGCAGCCGGGTAGGTTGGCAGGGGTCCTACGAGCAGTACTTC
CDR3aa: CASSRVGWQGSYEQYF

d_gene: TRBD1
v_gene: TRBV10-3
len: 14
j_gene: TRBJ1-1
abundance: .
CDR3nt: TGTGCCATCAGGGGACAGGGGGCGCACACTGAAGCTTTCTTT
CDR3aa: CAIRGQGAHTEAFF

d_gene: TRBD2
v_gene: TRBV7-2
len: 16
j_gene: TRBJ2-3
abundance: .
CDR3nt: TGTGCCAGCAGCCCCTCCGCGGGAGACCCCACAGATACGCAGTATTTT
CDR3aa: CASSPSAGDPTDTQYF

d_gene: .
v_gene: TRBV6-6
len: 13
j_gene: TRBJ1-1
abundance: .
CDR3nt: TGTGCCAGCAGTGCCCCTCTGGGCTTGAAAGCTTTCTTT
CDR3aa: CASSAPLGLKAFF

d_gene: TRBD2
v_gene: TRBV7-3
len: 16
j_gene: TRBJ2-1
abundance: .
CDR3nt: TGTGCCAGCAGCTTGCGCCAACTAGCGGGTACAAATGAGCAGTTCTTC
CDR3aa: CASSLRQLAGTNEQFF

d_gene: TRBD1
v_gene: TRBV4-3
len: 16
j_gene: TRBJ2-2
abundance: .
CDR3nt: TGCGCCAGCAGCCACATAGGACAGGGGATGGGCGGGGAGCTGTTTTTT
CDR3aa: CASSHIGQGMGGELFF

d_gene: TRBD2
v_gene: TRBV9
len: 16
j_gene: TRBJ2-1
abundance: .
CDR3nt: TGTGCCAGCAGCCTTCACCCCGAGCGGGGGTACAATGAGCAGTTCTTC
CDR3aa: CASSLHPERGYNEQFF

d_gene: .
v_gene: TRBV27
len: 15
j_gene: TRBJ2-7
abundance: .
CDR3nt: TGTGCCAGCAGTTTAACAGAGCGGGTTACCTACGAGCAGTACTTC
CDR3aa: CASSLTERVTYEQYF

d_gene: .
v_gene: TRBV5-1
len: 14
j_gene: TRBJ1-1
abundance: .
CDR3nt: TGCGCCAGCAGCTTATCGAACATGAACACTGAAGCTTTCTTT
CDR3aa: CASSLSNMNTEAFF

d_gene: .
v_gene: TRBV27
len: 14
j_gene: TRBJ1-1
abundance: once
CDR3nt: TGTGCCAGCAGTTTATCTAGGACGGGAACTGAAGCTTTCTTT
CDR3aa: CASSLSRTGTEAFF

d_gene: TRBD2
v_gene: TRBV15
len: 16
j_gene: TRBJ2-1
abundance: once
CDR3nt: TGTGCCACCAGTACCTCCGGGACTAGCGGGAGAGGTGAGCAGTTCTTC
CDR3aa: CATSTSGTSGRGEQFF

d_gene: .
v_gene: TRBV5-4
len: 12
j_gene: TRBJ2-1
abundance: .
CDR3nt: TGTGCCAGCAGCTTCACCTACAATGAGCAGTTCTTC
CDR3aa: CASSFTYNEQFF

d_gene: TRBD1
v_gene: TRBV6-5
len: 15
j_gene: TRBJ2-7
abundance: .
CDR3nt: TGTGCCAGCAGTTACCTGACGGGACAGATCTACGAGCAGTACTTC
CDR3aa: CASSYLTGQIYEQYF

d_gene: .
v_gene: TRBV7-2
len: 16
j_gene: TRBJ2-1
abundance: once
CDR3nt: TGTGCCAGCAGCCCCGTCGACTTCAGCTCCTACAATGAGCAGTTCTTC
CDR3aa: CASSPVDFSSYNEQFF

d_gene: TRBD1
v_gene: TRBV28
len: 17
j_gene: TRBJ2-3
abundance: .
CDR3nt: TGTGCCAGCAGTTTAATAACGGGACAGGGGGATTTAGATACGCAGTATTTT
CDR3aa: CASSLITGQGDLDTQYF

d_gene: .
v_gene: TRBV7-9
len: 12
j_gene: TRBJ2-1
abundance: .
CDR3nt: TGTGCCAGCAGCTTCAGACTCGATGAGCAGTTCTTC
CDR3aa: CASSFRLDEQFF

d_gene: TRBD1
v_gene: TRBV27
len: 14
j_gene: TRBJ2-4
abundance: .
CDR3nt: TGTGCCAGCAGTGGACAGGGGTATGGTGGCATTCAGTACTTC
CDR3aa: CASSGQGYGGIQYF

d_gene: .
v_gene: TRBV7-3
len: 14
j_gene: TRBJ2-3
abundance: .
CDR3nt: TGTGCCAGCAGCCCGGGACTGAGCACAGATACGCAGTATTTT
CDR3aa: CASSPGLSTDTQYF

d_gene: TRBD1
v_gene: TRBV19
len: 14
j_gene: TRBJ1-1
abundance: .
CDR3nt: TGTGCCAGTAGTTCCTGGACAGGGGGAACTGAAGCTTTCTTT
CDR3aa: CASSSWTGGTEAFF

d_gene: .
v_gene: TRBV28
len: 14
j_gene: TRBJ2-3
abundance: .
CDR3nt: TGTGCCAGCAGTGGGGACAATAGCACAGATACGCAGTATTTT
CDR3aa: CASSGDNSTDTQYF

d_gene: .
v_gene: TRBV6-5
len: 15
j_gene: TRBJ1-1
abundance: .
CDR3nt: TGTGCCAGCAGAAAGAATCAGGTTACTAACACTGAAGCTTTCTTT
CDR3aa: CASRKNQVTNTEAFF

d_gene: .
v_gene: TRBV13
len: 16
j_gene: TRBJ2-3
abundance: .
CDR3nt: TGTGCCAGCAGCGACGGCGGAGGCTATGGCACAGATACGCAGTATTTT
CDR3aa: CASSDGGGYGTDTQYF

d_gene: .
v_gene: TRBV19
len: 14
j_gene: TRBJ1-5
abundance: .
CDR3nt: TGTGCCAGTACCCCCAGGGTGAATGGGCAGCCCCAGCATTTT
CDR3aa: CASTPRVNGQPQHF

d_gene: TRBD1
v_gene: TRBV28
len: 16
j_gene: TRBJ1-1
abundance: .
CDR3nt: TGTGCCAGCAGTTTTTTGGGCAGGGGGGAGAACACTGAAGCTTTCTTT
CDR3aa: CASSFLGRGENTEAFF

d_gene: TRBD1
v_gene: TRBV6-5
len: 15
j_gene: TRBJ2-3
abundance: .
CDR3nt: TGTGCCAGCAGAACCCGGGACAGGGTGCCAGATACGCAGTATTTT
CDR3aa: CASRTRDRVPDTQYF

d_gene: TRBD2
v_gene: TRBV6-6
len: 15
j_gene: TRBJ2-3
abundance: .
CDR3nt: TGTGCCAGCAGTTTTCTAGCGGGACTTCAAGATACGCAGTATTTT
CDR3aa: CASSFLAGLQDTQYF

d_gene: TRBD1
v_gene: TRBV5-4
len: 15
j_gene: TRBJ1-5
abundance: .
CDR3nt: TGTGCCAGCAGCCCGGAAACAGGGGGCAATCAGCCCCAGCATTTT
CDR3aa: CASSPETGGNQPQHF

d_gene: .
v_gene: TRBV18
len: 15
j_gene: TRBJ1-1
abundance: .
CDR3nt: TGTGCCAGCTCACCACGCCGGGAGATGAACACTGAAGCTTTCTTT
CDR3aa: CASSPRREMNTEAFF

d_gene: TRBD1
v_gene: TRBV19
len: 14
j_gene: TRBJ2-2
abundance: .
CDR3nt: TGTGCCAGTTGGACAGGAGTAGCCACCGGGGAGCTGTTTTTT
CDR3aa: CASWTGVATGELFF

d_gene: .
v_gene: TRBV9
len: 14
j_gene: TRBJ2-7
abundance: .
CDR3nt: TGTGCCAGCAGCGTAGACGGAGGGGGCGACGAGCAGTACTTC
CDR3aa: CASSVDGGGDEQYF

d_gene: TRBD2
v_gene: TRBV9
len: 14
j_gene: TRBJ2-7
abundance: .
CDR3nt: TGTGCCAGCAGCAGGGGAGGGGATTTCTACGAGCAGTACTTC
CDR3aa: CASSRGGDFYEQYF

d_gene: TRBD1
v_gene: TRBV28
len: 16
j_gene: TRBJ2-4
abundance: .
CDR3nt: TGTGCCAGCGTAACCGGGACAGACTTAGCCAAAAACATTCAGTACTTC
CDR3aa: CASVTGTDLAKNIQYF

d_gene: .
v_gene: TRBV28
len: 14
j_gene: TRBJ2-2
abundance: .
CDR3nt: TGTGCCAGCAGTTTAGGAGTTAACACCGGGGAGCTGTTTTTT
CDR3aa: CASSLGVNTGELFF

d_gene: .
v_gene: TRBV7-2
len: 15
j_gene: TRBJ2-3
abundance: .
CDR3nt: TGTGCCAGCAGCTTAAAGGCAAGCGGCACAGATACGCAGTATTTT
CDR3aa: CASSLKASGTDTQYF

d_gene: TRBD1
v_gene: TRBV19
len: 16
j_gene: TRBJ1-5
abundance: .
CDR3nt: TGTGCCAGTAGTATGCCCAGGACAGGGGAGTATCAGCCCCAGCATTTT
CDR3aa: CASSMPRTGEYQPQHF

d_gene: TRBD2
v_gene: TRBV5-4
len: 15
j_gene: TRBJ2-7
abundance: once
CDR3nt: TGTGCCAGCAGCTTGGAAGGCGGGAGGCAGTACGAGCAGTACTTC
CDR3aa: CASSLEGGRQYEQYF

d_gene: TRBD1
v_gene: TRBV29-1
len: 13
j_gene: TRBJ1-2
abundance: .
CDR3nt: TGCAGCGTTGTAGGGACAGGTTCCTATGGCTACACCTTC
CDR3aa: CSVVGTGSYGYTF

d_gene: TRBD2
v_gene: TRBV4-1
len: 17
j_gene: TRBJ2-3
abundance: .
CDR3nt: TGCGCCAGCAGCCATCACGTTATGGGAGGGTTGGAAGATACGCAGTATTTT
CDR3aa: CASSHHVMGGLEDTQYF

d_gene: TRBD1
v_gene: TRBV7-9
len: 15
j_gene: TRBJ2-1
abundance: .
CDR3nt: TGTGCCAGCAGCCTCACAGGGACAGACTTCAATGAGCAGTTCTTC
CDR3aa: CASSLTGTDFNEQFF

d_gene: TRBD2
v_gene: TRBV6-5
len: 12
j_gene: TRBJ2-3
abundance: .
CDR3nt: TGTGCCAGTAGCGGGAATACAGATACGCAGTATTTT
CDR3aa: CASSGNTDTQYF

d_gene: TRBD2
v_gene: TRBV5-1
len: 14
j_gene: TRBJ2-1
abundance: .
CDR3nt: TGCGCCAGCAGCTTTAGCGGGACATACAATGAGCAGTTCTTC
CDR3aa: CASSFSGTYNEQFF

d_gene: .
v_gene: TRBV5-1
len: 14
j_gene: TRBJ2-5
abundance: .
CDR3nt: TGCGCCAGCAGCTTGGCACTTATCCAAGAGACCCAGTACTTC
CDR3aa: CASSLALIQETQYF

d_gene: .
v_gene: TRBV19
len: 14
j_gene: TRBJ1-4
abundance: .
CDR3nt: TGTGCCAGTAGTATGGGGGCCTCTAATGAAAAACTGTTTTTT
CDR3aa: CASSMGASNEKLFF

d_gene: .
v_gene: TRBV6-5
len: 12
j_gene: TRBJ2-7
abundance: .
CDR3nt: TGTGCCACCACGGACACAATGTACGAGCAGTACTTC
CDR3aa: CATTDTMYEQYF

d_gene: .
v_gene: TRBV27
len: 14
j_gene: TRBJ2-2
abundance: .
CDR3nt: TGTGCCAGCCGTCGGGACTTTGTCACCGGGGAGCTGTTTTTT
CDR3aa: CASRRDFVTGELFF

d_gene: .
v_gene: TRBV5-6
len: 13
j_gene: TRBJ1-1
abundance: .
CDR3nt: TGTGCCAGCAGCGTCACAGGGCCCGGCCAAGCTTTCTTT
CDR3aa: CASSVTGPGQAFF

d_gene: .
v_gene: TRBV9
len: 15
j_gene: TRBJ2-7
abundance: .
CDR3nt: TGTGCCAGCAGCCCGGAGCCCCTTCCCTCCTACGAGCAGTACTTC
CDR3aa: CASSPEPLPSYEQYF

d_gene: TRBD1
v_gene: TRBV27
len: 13
j_gene: TRBJ1-2
abundance: .
CDR3nt: TGTGCCAGCAGTTTGACAGGGGGCAATGGCTACACCTTC
CDR3aa: CASSLTGGNGYTF

d_gene: .
v_gene: TRBV11-3
len: 16
j_gene: TRBJ2-7
abundance: .
CDR3nt: TGTGCCAGCAGCTTAGCGGGACTGGGTTTATCCTACGAGCAGTACTTC
CDR3aa: CASSLAGLGLSYEQYF

d_gene: .
v_gene: TRBV29-1
len: 15
j_gene: TRBJ2-1
abundance: .
CDR3nt: TGCAGCGCCGACTCCGACGGGTCGTCCTACAATGAGCAGTTCTTC
CDR3aa: CSADSDGSSYNEQFF